The 24 T cell receptor beta chains listed next were all sequenced from one sample in a study of T cell clones after liver transplantation. The assay was immunoSEQ multiplex PCR, and TCRdb's table has in-frame clones only and misses some. The sample has 20,000 to 25,000 clones, about four fifths seen once. The sequencing used CD8+ T cells from blood, collected 54 months after liver transplant. The receptors here all came from a human patient who received a liver transplant. The T cells may come from the graft donor.

The chain carries TRBV19 and TRBJ2-1; D is undetermined. The V gene lost 5 bases and the J gene lost 7 bases, with 9 bases spanning the gap. The germline V gene has CDR1 LNHDA and CDR2 SQIVND (reference sequence). The CDR3 loop spans 12 amino acids. The CDR3: CASSPRENEQFF. DNA of the CDR3: TGTGCCAGTAGTCCCCGAGAAAATGAGCAGTTCTTC.

The chain has TRBV7-9 and TRBJ2-1, with 9 bases matching TRBD1. CDR3 length: 15 amino acids. V shed 4 bases and J 3 bases; nucleotides not matched to a gene: 4. Germline CDR1 is SEHNR and CDR2 is FQNEAQ (reference sequence). This chain's CDR3 is CASSSGTGYYNEQFF. The CDR3 DNA sequence: TGTGCCAGCAGCTCCGGGACAGGGTACTACAATGAGCAGTTCTTC. The whole variable domain, filled in from reference TRBV7-9 and TRBJ2-1, reads DTGVSQNPRHKITKRGQNVTFRCDPISEHNRLYWYRQTLGQGPEFLTYFQNEAQLEKSRLLSDRFSAERPKGSFSTLEIQRTEQGDSAMYLCASSSGTGYYNEQFFGPGTRLTVL.

By proportion, this clone is medium-sized. The chain combines TRBV7-8 with TRBJ2-7, with D perhaps given as TRBD1 or TRBD2 (5 bases each). CDR3 length: 15 amino acids. CDR1 is SGHVS, CDR2 FQNEAQ, per germline. V lost 1 base and J 7 bases, leaving 17 bases between the germline ends. The CDR3 is CASSLDHGTLQEQYF. CDR3 DNA sequence: TGTGCCAGCAGCTTAGACCACGGGACCCTCCAGGAGCAGTACTTC.

The rearrangement uses TRBV21-1 and TRBJ2-3; the DNA was not used to check the table's D call, TRBD1. TRBV21-1 is listed as a pseudogene. CDR3 length: 19 amino acids. The CDR3 DNA sequence: TGTGCCAGCAGCAAAGTCCCCGGGCCAGGGCCGATCTCTCTAGATACGCAGTATTTT. This sequence encodes CASSKVPGPGPISLDTQYF.

The CDR3 DNA follows: TGCAGCGTTTACGGCACGGACAGCTACGAGCAGTACTTC. Its translation: CSVYGTDSYEQYF. The chain employs TRBV29-1 and TRBJ2-7, with a weak D call TRBD1 (6 bases). The V end was cut by 5 bases, the J end by 3 bases, with 14 bases between. The CDR3 is made up of 13 amino acids. Germline-derived CDR1 and CDR2 are SQVTM and ANQGSEA.

This rearrangement joins TRBV6-6 to TRBJ2-7; D could derive from TRBD1 or TRBD2 (6 bases each). Trimming cost V 4 bases and J 6 bases, with 13 bases left between them. This CDR3 is 13 amino acids long. Germline V gives CDR1 MNHNY, CDR2 SVGAGI (reference sequence). Here the CDR3 reads CASSSYRGLEQYF. The DNA of the CDR3 is TGTGCCAGCAGTTCCTACCGGGGGCTCGAGCAGTACTTC.

The gene calls are TRBV29-1 and TRBJ2-5; TRBD1 agrees at 9 bases. Germline CDR1 and CDR2: SQVTM and ANQGSEA. J gave up 2 bases and V 1 base, and 8 bases lay outside the gene matches. The CDR3 has 16 amino acids. DNA for the CDR3: TGCAGCGTTGAAGTCCTCGGGACAGGGACTCAAGAGACCCAGTACTTC. It specifies CSVEVLGTGTQETQYF.

This chain joins TRBV19 and TRBJ2-7, with TRBD1 matching 8 bases. Per germline, CDR1 LNHDA and CDR2 SQIVND (reference sequence). V gave up 5 bases and J gave up 5 bases; unmatched junction bases: 8. CDR3 length: 14 residues. The CDR3, as DNA: TGTGCCAGTAGTGTCGGGCAGGGGGCAAACGAGCAGTACTTC. Its protein product is CASSVGQGANEQYF. The full variable domain, rest sourced from reference TRBV19 and TRBJ2-7, is DGGITQSPKYLFRKEGQNVTLSCEQNLNHDAMYWYRQDPGQGLRLIYYSQIVNDFQKGDIAEGYSVSREKKESFPLTVTSAQKNPTAFYLCASSVGQGANEQYFGPGTRLTVT.

CDR3 nucleotides: TGTGCCAGCAGTTTGGGACCGGCTAATGAGCAGTTCTTC. It translates to CASSLGPANEQFF. The chain couples TRBV27 to TRBJ2-1; D is tentatively TRBD1 or TRBD2 (5 bases each). CDR1 and CDR2 from the germline V gene are MNHEY and SMNVEV (reference sequence). Trimming pared 3 bases from V and 7 bases from J, leaving 10 bases between. The CDR3 consists of 13 residues.

This chain connects TRBV7-9 to TRBJ1-4; weak D call: TRBD1 (5 bases). Germline loops: CDR1 SEHNR, CDR2 FQNEAQ (reference sequence). V lost 0 bases to trimming and J lost 3 bases, with 14 bases between them. The CDR3 runs to 17 residues. DNA of the CDR3: TGTGCCAGCAGCTTAGCGAGTTTAGGACAAGCTAATGAAAAACTGTTTTTT. Translated, it gives CASSLASLGQANEKLFF.

V and J are TRBV7-3 and TRBJ2-3; 16 bases are shared with TRBD2. Germline V gene sequence: CDR1 SGHTA, CDR2 FQGTGA. The trim removed 0 bases at V and 3 bases at J, leaving 12 bases unmatched. This CDR3 contains 21 residues. The CDR3 DNA reads as TGTGCCAGCAGCTTAACTCTGGCGGGACTAGCGGGGGGGCCTGGGACAGATACGCAGTATTTT. Protein: CASSLTLAGLAGGPGTDTQYF.

The genes are TRBV20-1 and TRBJ2-4; unclear D gene. The germline V gene encodes CDR1 DFQATT and CDR2 SNEGSKA (reference sequence). The V and J ends lost 3 bases and 5 bases respectively, with 5 bases between them. The CDR3 sequence is 11 residues long. CDR3: CSASKENIQYF. The DNA of the CDR3 is TGCAGTGCTAGTAAGGAAAACATTCAGTACTTC.

Within the sample, this clone is medium-sized. Distinct nucleotide sequences in the sample also encode this CDR3. V and J are TRBV19 and TRBJ1-2; the D is unclear. The CDR3 length is 11 residues. Germline V CDR1 and CDR2: LNHDA, SQIVND (reference sequence). V lost 2 bases and J 8 bases, leaving 6 bases between the germline ends. The CDR3 reads CASSINGGYTF. As DNA, the CDR3 is TGTGCCAGTAGTATAAACGGCGGCTACACCTTC.

The chain carries TRBV6-5 and TRBJ2-7; 8 nucleotides match TRBD2. CDR3 length: 13 residues. Germline CDR1 and CDR2: MNHEY and SVGAGI. V shed 10 bases and J 5 bases; nucleotides not matched to a gene: 10. CDR3 nucleotides: TGTGCCACCCGAATCGGGGGGGCGGACGAGCAGTACTTC. Its protein product is CATRIGGADEQYF.

This clone was recorded once. The genes are TRBV27 and TRBJ1-2; TRBD1 matches at 7 bases. Trimming cost V 6 bases and J 5 bases; bases outside gene matches: 12. From germline, CDR1 is MNHEY and CDR2 SMNVEV (reference sequence). There are 15 residues in the CDR3. The CDR3 loop is CASRLSDRAGYGYTF. DNA for the CDR3: TGTGCCAGCAGGTTAAGCGACAGGGCTGGGTATGGCTACACCTTC.

The chain carries TRBV4-1 and TRBJ1-4, with D possibly being TRBD1 (5 bases). V gave up 1 base and J gave up 1 base, with 10 bases separating them. The CDR3 is made up of 16 amino acids. The germline V gene encodes CDR1 MGHRA and CDR2 YSYEKL. Here the CDR3 reads CASSQGVGGTNEKLFF. The CDR3 region has the DNA TGCGCCAGCAGCCAAGGGGTGGGGGGAACTAATGAAAAACTGTTTTTT.

The chain has TRBV2 and TRBJ2-3, with D perhaps assigned TRBD1 or TRBD2 (6 bases each). The CDR3 contains 14 residues. Looked up from germline, CDR1 is SNHLY and CDR2 is FYNNEI. Trimming removed 3 bases from V and 6 bases from J, with 13 bases in between. DNA of the CDR3: TGTGCCAGCAGTGATTGGGGGGCCATGGATACGCAGTATTTT. Translation: CASSDWGAMDTQYF.

This clone has just one count. The V call is TRBV27, the J call TRBJ1-1; 8 nucleotides line up with TRBD1. Trimming took 5 bases from V and 2 from J; bases not matched to a gene: 7. The CDR3 has 15 residues. Germline V lookup: CDR1 MNHEY, CDR2 SMNVEV (reference sequence). In DNA, the CDR3 is TGTGCCAGCAGTATGACAGGGGCCCTCAACACTGAAGCTTTCTTT. This sequence encodes CASSMTGALNTEAFF.

The chain employs TRBV5-4 and TRBJ2-1; 11 bases fit TRBD1. Germline lookup yields CDR1 SGHNT and CDR2 YYREEE (reference sequence). Trimming took 2 bases from V and 8 from J; bases not matched to a gene: 3. The CDR3 spans 14 residues. The CDR3 protein is CASSFGTGGDEQFF. CDR3 DNA sequence: TGTGCCAGCAGCTTCGGGACAGGGGGGGATGAGCAGTTCTTC.

The chain combines TRBV2 with TRBJ2-5, with D tentatively TRBD2 (5 bases). Judging by the DNA end, TRBJ2-7 fits better; the J call may be wrong. The CDR3 runs to 13 residues. Per the germline V gene, CDR1 is SNHLY and CDR2 is FYNNEI. The CDR3 region has the DNA TGTGCCAGTGAAGGCCGGGGAAAGTACGAGCAGTACTTC. Translation gives CASEGRGKYEQYF.

The chain links TRBV28 to TRBJ2-4; TRBD1 matches at 8 bases. V dropped 4 bases and J dropped 4; count of bases not matched to a gene: 0. Germline V gene sequence: CDR1 MDHEN, CDR2 SYDVKM. This CDR3 contains 13 residues. The CDR3 region has the DNA TGTGCCAGCAGTTACAGGGGGAAAAACATTCAGTACTTC. The encoded protein is CASSYRGKNIQYF.

The chain is built from TRBV6-5 and TRBJ2-7; 9 bases fit TRBD1. CDR1 is MNHEY and CDR2 is SVGAGI in the germline V gene. The V segment lost 4 bases and the J segment 3 bases; nucleotides outside the gene matches: 7. The CDR3 length is 15 residues. The chain's CDR3 is CASSSTPGQGYEQYF. CDR3 bases: TGTGCCAGCAGTTCCACTCCGGGACAGGGCTACGAGCAGTACTTC.

This chain joins TRBV5-1 and TRBJ2-7; TRBD1 is a possible D gene (5 bases). Deletions cut 0 bases from V and 5 bases from J, with 12 bases between. CDR1 is SGHRS and CDR2 is YFSETQ in the germline V gene. The CDR3 loop spans 14 amino acids. The CDR3 DNA reads as TGCGCCAGCAGCTTGGAGGCAGGGCCGGACGAGCAGTACTTC. Residues: CASSLEAGPDEQYF.

The chain combines TRBV6-1 with TRBJ2-7, with a weak D call TRBD1 (6 bases). V was trimmed by 4 bases and J by 2 bases, leaving 12 bases between them. CDR1 is MNHNS, CDR2 SASEGT, per germline. The CDR3 consists of 14 residues. CDR3: CASSARTETYEQYF. For the CDR3, the DNA is TGTGCCAGCAGTGCCCGGACAGAGACCTACGAGCAGTACTTC.